The 22 T cell receptor beta chains below all came from one sample that was sequenced in a study of cytomegalovirus exposure and HLA in healthy donors. Vbeta (60) and Jbeta (13) primers were used in the PCR. TCRdb's copy holds only in-frame clones and misses some; the assay was immunoSEQ multiplex PCR. Found here are roughly 160,000 clones, approximately 75% of them singletons; the top ten hold about 1.4%. The material sequenced was PBMCs. The source is a girl between 10 and 17 years old in good health and CMV-seronegative.

The gene calls are TRBV7-8 and TRBJ2-1; D is uncertain. With 5 bases removed from V and 0 bases from J, the gap between germline ends came to 14 bases. Germline V gene data show CDR1 as SGHVS and CDR2 as FQNEAQ. The CDR3 runs to 16 residues. CDR3 region: CASSPAQRTSYNEQFF. As DNA, the CDR3 is TGTGCCAGCAGCCCGGCCCAGCGCACCTCCTACAATGAGCAGTTCTTC.

The chain links TRBV7-9 to TRBJ1-6, with D unresolved. V lost 0 bases and J 7 bases, leaving 7 bases between the germline ends. The germline gives CDR1 SEHNR, CDR2 FQNEAQ (reference sequence). The CDR3 consists of 14 residues. The CDR3 loop reads CASSLAQRNSPLHF. The CDR3 DNA is TGTGCCAGCAGCTTAGCTCAACGGAATTCACCCCTCCACTTT.

V gene TRBV27 combines with J gene TRBJ1-1, with 7 bases identical to TRBD1. V shed 1 base and J 4 bases; nucleotides not matched to a gene: 0. Germline V CDR1 and CDR2: MNHEY, SMNVEV (reference sequence). This CDR3 region has 13 residues. The DNA for the CDR3 is TGTGCCAGCAGTTTATACAGGGGCACTGAAGCTTTCTTT. This codes for CASSLYRGTEAFF.

The rearrangement links TRBV2 to TRBJ1-3; no firm D call. Germline-derived CDR1 and CDR2 are SNHLY and FYNNEI. Trimming took 4 bases from V and 1 from J, leaving 17 bases between them. The CDR3 spans 17 residues. CDR3: CASSVSSLKASGNTIYF. The CDR3 coding sequence is TGTGCCAGCAGTGTTAGCAGCCTAAAGGCGTCTGGAAACACCATATATTTT.

The chain uses TRBV6-1 and TRBJ1-3, with TRBD1 as a possible D gene (5 bases). The CDR3 extends over 12 amino acids. V was cut by 8 bases and J by 4 bases, with 9 bases left in between. The V gene's germline CDR1 is MNHNS and CDR2 SASEGT. CDR3 DNA: TGTGCCAGCGGGGCGCGAGGAAACACCATATATTTT. Translation: CASGARGNTIYF.

V usage is TRBV30 and J usage is TRBJ1-1, with 9 positions matching TRBD1. V trimming: 0 bases; J trimming: 5 bases; junction bases outside the gene matches: 4. Germline CDR1 and CDR2: GTSNPN and SVGIG (reference sequence). The CDR3 is 14 residues long. The CDR3 region has the DNA TGTGCCTGGAGTGTACTACAGGGGGCGACTGAAGCTTTCTTT. Amino acid sequence: CAWSVLQGATEAFF.

This clone was counted a few times. The chain combines TRBV5-1 with TRBJ1-5; 9 bases line up with TRBD1. Germline V gene lookup returns CDR1 SGHRS and CDR2 YFSETQ. Trimming at V came to 7 bases and at J to 5 bases, leaving 10 bases not matched to a gene. This CDR3 contains 15 residues. The CDR3 is CASSLTGGHDQPQHF. CDR3 nucleotides: TGCGCCAGCTCCCTCACAGGGGGCCACGATCAGCCCCAGCATTTT.

The rearrangement joins TRBV7-9 to TRBJ2-1; D is possibly TRBD1 (5 bases). Germline lookup yields CDR1 SEHNR and CDR2 FQNEAQ (reference sequence). With 3 bases removed from V and 4 bases from J, the gap between germline ends came to 7 bases. CDR3 length equals 13 residues. CDR3 DNA: TGTGCCAGCAGCTTCAGGGTTTACAATGAGCAGTTCTTC. This codes for CASSFRVYNEQFF.

The CDR3 region has the DNA TGTGCCAGCAGCCCCCCCTCGGGGGAGAACACCGGGGAGCTGTTTTTT. Encoded protein: CASSPPSGENTGELFF. The chain combines TRBV7-3 with TRBJ2-2; D possibly corresponds to TRBD2 (6 bases). With 5 bases removed from V and 1 base from J, the gap between germline ends came to 14 bases. Per germline, CDR1 SGHTA and CDR2 FQGTGA. The CDR3 contains 16 residues.

The chain joins TRBV7-3 to TRBJ2-2; a weak D match, TRBD2 (6 bases). Germline lookup yields CDR1 SGHTA and CDR2 FQGTGA. The CDR3 contains 14 residues. V lost 0 bases and J 6 bases, leaving 8 bases between the germline ends. This CDR3 reads CASSLTGGAGELFF. Here the CDR3 DNA reads TGTGCCAGCAGCTTAACGGGGGGTGCCGGGGAGCTGTTTTTT.

J is TRBJ1-1 and V is TRBV6-5; D not certain. CDR1 is MNHEY, CDR2 SVGAGI, per germline. V lost 1 base and J lost 7, with 10 bases in between. The CDR3 runs to 13 residues. CDR3: CASSYFGRSEAFF. In DNA, the CDR3 is TGTGCCAGCAGTTACTTCGGGAGGAGTGAAGCTTTCTTT.

The V call is TRBV4-1, the J call TRBJ2-3, with D perhaps TRBD1 (5 bases). The germline V gene encodes CDR1 MGHRA and CDR2 YSYEKL. This CDR3 is 17 amino acids long. V was cut by 3 bases and J by 0 bases, with 16 bases left in between. The CDR3 region is CASSQFQGATSTDTQYF. Written as DNA, the CDR3 is TGCGCCAGCAGCCAGTTTCAAGGGGCTACTAGCACAGATACGCAGTATTTT.

This chain connects TRBV11-2 to TRBJ2-1; D not certain. The CDR3 consists of 13 residues. Trimming stripped 2 bases from V and 8 bases from J, with 10 bases between. Germline V CDR1 and CDR2: SGHAT, FQNNGV. CDR3 bases: TGTGCCAGCAGCTTACGCCTAGATCATGAGCAGTTCTTC. The encoded protein is CASSLRLDHEQFF.

This clone has a handful of counts. The rearrangement uses TRBV6-1 and TRBJ1-1; possibly TRBD1 for D (5 bases). V lost 4 bases and J 1 base, leaving 7 bases between the germline ends. Germline loops: CDR1 MNHNS, CDR2 SASEGT. The CDR3 runs 13 residues. CDR3 protein: CASSADRNTEAFF. The CDR3 bases are TGTGCCAGCAGTGCCGACAGGAACACTGAAGCTTTCTTT.

The gene calls are TRBV5-4 and TRBJ1-1; TRBD1 might be the D (6 bases). Trimming removed 4 bases at V and 11 bases at J, with 15 bases between. Germline values: CDR1 SGHNT, CDR2 YYREEE (reference sequence). This CDR3 is built from 12 residues. The CDR3: CASSPTSGEAFF. CDR3 DNA sequence: TGTGCCAGCAGCCCGACATCAGGGGAGGCTTTCTTT. Complete variable domain (other parts from reference TRBV5-4 and TRBJ1-1): ETGVTQSPTHLIKTRGQQVTLRCSSQSGHNTVSWYQQALGQGPQFIFQYYREEENGRGNFPPRFSGLQFPNYSSELNVNALELDDSALYLCASSPTSGEAFFGQGTRLTVV.

This clone has more than one count but fewer than ten. The genes are TRBV7-2 and TRBJ1-1, with D uncertain. CDR3 length: 11 amino acids. Germline V gene lookup returns CDR1 SGHTA and CDR2 FQGNSA. The V and J ends lost 1 base and 8 bases respectively, with 5 bases between them. This chain's CDR3 is CASSLVVEAFF. The DNA of the CDR3 is TGTGCCAGCAGCTTAGTAGTCGAAGCTTTCTTT.

The gene calls are TRBV2 and TRBJ1-5; 8 bases line up with TRBD1. The germline V gene has CDR1 SNHLY and CDR2 FYNNEI. This CDR3 has 14 amino acids. V lost 5 bases to trimming and J lost 4 bases; unmatched junction nucleotides: 4. CDR3 in DNA: TGTGCCAGCAGTCCGGACAGGGAGAATCAGCCCCAGCATTTT. Protein product: CASSPDRENQPQHF.

The rearrangement uses TRBV5-1 and TRBJ2-1, with TRBD2 matching 10 bases. Germline V gene data show CDR1 as SGHRS and CDR2 as YFSETQ. Germline trimming cut 4 bases from V and 12 bases from J; bases unmatched to any gene: 19. The CDR3 is 17 residues long. The CDR3 nucleotides read TGCGCCAGCAGCCCTGGGGGCGGACTAGCGGATGCAGTAGGGCAGTTCTTC. As protein: CASSPGGGLADAVGQFF.

The chain has TRBV5-1 and TRBJ2-3; D remains ambiguous. This CDR3 is 17 amino acids long. The V end lost 1 base, the J end lost 0 bases, and 15 bases lay between the germline ends. Germline loops: CDR1 SGHRS, CDR2 YFSETQ. CDR3 sequence (DNA): TGCGCCAGCAGCTTGAGTGGTACCGGTAAGAGCACAGATACGCAGTATTTT. Translation: CASSLSGTGKSTDTQYF.

The genes are TRBV27 and TRBJ2-7, with 8 bases lining up with TRBD2. From germline, CDR1 is MNHEY and CDR2 SMNVEV (reference sequence). The CDR3 length is 15 residues. The V segment lost 4 bases and the J segment 1 base; nucleotides outside the gene matches: 6. The CDR3 loop reads CASSSPGLESYEQYF. The CDR3 DNA reads as TGTGCCAGCAGTTCACCGGGACTAGAATCCTACGAGCAGTACTTC.

The CDR3, as DNA: TGTGCCAGCAGCGTGCCGGGGGGCGTCAATCAGCCCCAGCATTTT. It is translated as CASSVPGGVNQPQHF. The chain employs TRBV6-1 and TRBJ1-5; D may be TRBD1 (6 bases). Trimming removed 6 bases at V and 3 bases at J, with 15 bases between. The CDR3 loop spans 15 amino acids. Germline V CDR1 and CDR2: MNHNS, SASEGT.

The CDR3 DNA follows: TGTGCCATCACCTCAGGACCCCGGGGAGGCACAGATACGCAGTATTTT. Protein: CAITSGPRGGTDTQYF. V is TRBV10-3 and J is TRBJ2-3; a possible D gene is TRBD2 (5 bases). The CDR3 is 16 amino acids. V gave up 7 bases and J gave up 1 base, with 18 bases separating them. The germline gives CDR1 ENHRY, CDR2 SYGVKD.